This TCR beta chain derives from a study of PD-1 blockade in mismatch repair-deficient tumors. Data came from immunoSEQ multiplex PCR; TCRdb stores just in-frame clones and leaves some out. This table holds around 110,000 clones, 65% to 80% found once. Mismatch repair deficiency was confirmed in all patients, by PCR or immunohistochemistry. Per the germline V gene, CDR1 is MNHEY and CDR2 is SVGAGI. Trimming removed 6 bases from V and 7 bases from J, with 12 bases in between. The CDR3 is made up of 13 amino acids. Points from the study as a whole: Tumor-resident clones, often undetectable pretreatment in blood, expanded then contracted after pembrolizumab.

As regards this clone: The antigen is unknown.

The sample consisted of peripheral blood, taken 60 to 65 weeks after starting pembrolizumab. The sequence was collected from an adult with mismatch repair-deficient cancer. This rearrangement joins TRBV6-5 to TRBJ2-2; no clear D. CDR3 residues: CASRVLRGGELFF. The CDR3 nucleotides read TGTGCCAGCAGGGTCCTTCGAGGCGGGGAGCTGTTTTTT.